This TCR beta chain came from a study of T cells in localized non-small cell lung cancer. Whole-study findings and limits: Longer overall survival was associated with a higher density of T cells in the blood. Uninvolved nearby lung showed the greatest T cell clonality, exceeding that found in tumor.

The repertoire was sequenced with immunoSEQ multiplex PCR; TCRdb's copy has only in-frame clones and lacks some. The sample shows about 43,000 clones, about 91% of them seen only once. CDR1 SGHDT and CDR2 YYEEEE come from the germline V gene. This CDR3 has 15 amino acids. V lost 4 bases and J lost 2, with 16 bases in between. This clone was observed a single time. Antigen unknown. The sequence was obtained from a woman aged 35-70 years with stage II lung adenocarcinoma. This rearrangement joins TRBV5-6 to TRBJ2-7, with a weak D call TRBD2 (5 bases). This material consisted of PBMCs, taken before any cancer treatment. The CDR3 protein is CASSGLARSAYEQYF. Here the CDR3 DNA reads TGTGCCAGCAGCGGGCTAGCCAGGTCCGCCTACGAGCAGTACTTC. The full variable domain, in which reference TRBV5-6 and TRBJ2-7 provide the parts outside the CDR3, is DAGVTQSPTHLIKTRGQQVTLRCSPKSGHDTVSWYQQALGQGPQFIFQYYEEEERQRGNFPDRFSGHQFPNYSSELNVNALLLGDSALYLCASSGLARSAYEQYFGPGTRLTVT.